Listed below are T cell receptor beta chains from one sample, sequenced in a study of cytomegalovirus exposure and HLA in healthy donors. Repertoires were generated with immunoSEQ multiplex PCR, while TCRdb's copy carries only in-frame clones and drops some. This table lists around 160,000 clones. Sequencing input: PBMCs. These receptors all come from a woman aged 45-65 years in good health and CMV-seronegative. CDR3s include the opening cysteine and the closing phenylalanine or tryptophan. Fields, in order: V gene, J gene, D gene, CDR3 protein, CDR3 DNA. D genes are given only for firm matches.

v_gene: TRBV7-3
j_gene: TRBJ2-3
d_gene: TRBD2
CDR3aa: CASSLLGLAADTQYF
CDR3nt: TGTGCCAGCAGCTTACTCGGACTAGCTGCAGATACGCAGTATTTT

v_gene: TRBV6-1
j_gene: TRBJ2-7
d_gene: -
CDR3aa: CASNNQFQYEQYF
CDR3nt: TGTGCCAGCAACAACCAGTTTCAGTACGAGCAGTACTTC

v_gene: TRBV5-4
j_gene: TRBJ1-1
d_gene: -
CDR3aa: CASRLRTRGNTEAFF
CDR3nt: TGTGCCAGCAGGCTGCGGACCAGGGGGAACACTGAAGCTTTCTTT

v_gene: TRBV5-1
j_gene: TRBJ2-7
d_gene: -
CDR3aa: CASSLDSRYEQYF
CDR3nt: TGCGCCAGCAGCTTGGACAGTCGCTACGAGCAGTACTTC

v_gene: TRBV28
j_gene: TRBJ2-1
d_gene: TRBD2
CDR3aa: CASSKRGGRLVGFF
CDR3nt: TGTGCCAGCAGTAAGCGGGGGGGCCGATTAGTGGGGTTCTTC

v_gene: TRBV27
j_gene: TRBJ2-7
d_gene: TRBD2
CDR3aa: CASSLTGWREDTSYEQYF
CDR3nt: TGTGCCAGCAGTTTGACGGGGTGGCGGGAGGATACCTCCTACGAGCAGTACTTC

v_gene: TRBV11-3
j_gene: TRBJ1-1
d_gene: -
CDR3aa: CASSPDRDTEAFF
CDR3nt: TGTGCCAGCAGCCCAGACAGAGACACTGAAGCTTTCTTT

v_gene: TRBV29-1
j_gene: TRBJ1-1
d_gene: -
CDR3aa: CSVEEGGGTEAFF
CDR3nt: TGCAGCGTTGAAGAGGGGGGGGGCACTGAAGCTTTCTTT

v_gene: TRBV28
j_gene: TRBJ1-5
d_gene: TRBD1
CDR3aa: CASSRDRADQPQHF
CDR3nt: TGTGCCAGCAGCCGGGACAGGGCCGATCAGCCCCAGCATTTT

v_gene: TRBV29-1
j_gene: TRBJ2-7
d_gene: -
CDR3aa: CSALARGPYEQYF
CDR3nt: TGCAGCGCCCTGGCCAGGGGACCCTACGAGCAGTACTTC

v_gene: TRBV30
j_gene: TRBJ1-3
d_gene: -
CDR3aa: CAWNHKPGNTIYF
CDR3nt: TGTGCCTGGAACCACAAACCTGGAAACACCATATATTTT

v_gene: TRBV5-4
j_gene: TRBJ2-7
d_gene: -
CDR3aa: CASSLARGPGYEQYF
CDR3nt: TGTGCCAGCAGCTTGGCAAGGGGCCCTGGTTACGAGCAGTACTTC

v_gene: TRBV4-2
j_gene: TRBJ1-1
d_gene: -
CDR3aa: CASTLQGPTEAFF
CDR3nt: TGTGCCAGCACCCTACAGGGACCCACTGAAGCTTTCTTT

v_gene: TRBV6-5
j_gene: TRBJ1-6
d_gene: TRBD1
CDR3aa: CASSGQGPNSPLHF
CDR3nt: TGTGCCAGCAGTGGACAGGGGCCGAATTCACCCCTCCACTTT

v_gene: TRBV11-2
j_gene: TRBJ1-3
d_gene: TRBD1
CDR3aa: CASSQQGYGNTIYF
CDR3nt: TGTGCCAGCAGCCAACAGGGGTATGGAAACACCATATATTTT

v_gene: TRBV7-2
j_gene: TRBJ2-2
d_gene: TRBD2
CDR3aa: CASRLRTSAPAIGELFF
CDR3nt: TGTGCCAGCAGACTCAGAACTAGCGCCCCAGCCATCGGGGAGCTGTTTTTT

v_gene: TRBV2
j_gene: TRBJ2-3
d_gene: TRBD1
CDR3aa: CASRTTGGGPTQYF
CDR3nt: TGTGCCAGCAGGACGACAGGGGGCGGACCCACGCAGTATTTT

v_gene: TRBV6-5
j_gene: TRBJ2-5
d_gene: -
CDR3aa: CASSYGGAETQYF
CDR3nt: TGTGCCAGCAGTTATGGGGGGGCGGAGACCCAGTACTTC

v_gene: TRBV19
j_gene: TRBJ1-5
d_gene: -
CDR3aa: CASSIGGRGPGPQHF
CDR3nt: TGTGCCAGTAGTATCGGAGGTCGAGGGCCGGGGCCCCAGCATTTT

v_gene: TRBV7-9
j_gene: TRBJ1-2
d_gene: -
CDR3aa: CASSLDGRVNANYGYTF
CDR3nt: TGTGCCAGCAGCTTAGATGGCAGGGTGAACGCAAACTATGGCTACACCTTC

v_gene: TRBV5-1
j_gene: TRBJ1-2
d_gene: TRBD1
CDR3aa: CASSFSSQGGYGYTF
CDR3nt: TGCGCCAGCAGCTTCTCATCCCAGGGGGGCTATGGCTACACCTTC

v_gene: TRBV14
j_gene: TRBJ2-1
d_gene: -
CDR3aa: CASSRENRDEQFF
CDR3nt: TGTGCCAGCAGCCGAGAAAACAGGGATGAGCAGTTCTTC

v_gene: TRBV5-1
j_gene: TRBJ2-1
d_gene: TRBD2
CDR3aa: CASSGGGLAGGYNEQFF
CDR3nt: TGCGCCAGCAGCGGGGGGGGACTAGCGGGAGGTTACAATGAGCAGTTCTTC

v_gene: TRBV6-5
j_gene: TRBJ1-1
d_gene: TRBD1
CDR3aa: CASSRGGQGNTEAFF
CDR3nt: TGTGCCAGCAGTCGGGGGGGACAGGGGAACACTGAAGCTTTCTTT

v_gene: TRBV10-2
j_gene: TRBJ1-2
d_gene: -
CDR3aa: CASSESYSGVRGYTF
CDR3nt: TGCGCCAGCAGTGAGTCGTACAGCGGGGTTAGGGGCTACACCTTC

v_gene: TRBV6-5
j_gene: TRBJ2-1
d_gene: TRBD2
CDR3aa: CASSYGLAGVGNEQFF
CDR3nt: TGTGCCAGCAGTTACGGACTAGCGGGAGTCGGAAATGAGCAGTTCTTC

v_gene: TRBV13
j_gene: TRBJ2-3
d_gene: TRBD2
CDR3aa: CASSLGGRVTDTQYF
CDR3nt: TGTGCCAGCAGCTTGGGAGGGAGGGTCACAGATACGCAGTATTTT

v_gene: TRBV30
j_gene: TRBJ1-2
d_gene: -
CDR3aa: CAWSVTGLGGYTF
CDR3nt: TGTGCCTGGAGTGTAACAGGGTTGGGGGGCTACACCTTC

v_gene: TRBV7-8
j_gene: TRBJ1-6
d_gene: TRBD1
CDR3aa: CASSQTGTGYSPLHF
CDR3nt: TGTGCCAGCAGCCAAACGGGGACAGGGTATTCACCCCTCCACTTT

v_gene: TRBV27
j_gene: TRBJ1-2
d_gene: TRBD1
CDR3aa: CASSLEGTGIHGYTF
CDR3nt: TGTGCCAGCAGTTTGGAGGGGACAGGGATCCATGGCTACACCTTC

v_gene: TRBV10-3
j_gene: TRBJ1-5
d_gene: TRBD1
CDR3aa: CATRQGSQPQHF
CDR3nt: TGTGCCACCCGACAGGGCTCTCAGCCCCAGCATTTT

v_gene: TRBV4-3
j_gene: TRBJ2-4
d_gene: -
CDR3aa: CASSQHPGAADEVLAKNIQYF
CDR3nt: TGCGCCAGCAGCCAACACCCGGGAGCGGCCGATGAGGTGTTAGCCAAAAACATTCAGTACTTC

v_gene: TRBV4-2
j_gene: TRBJ2-1
d_gene: TRBD2
CDR3aa: CASSSRLAGGLGGNEQFF
CDR3nt: TGTGCCAGCAGCTCACGACTAGCGGGGGGGTTAGGAGGGAATGAGCAGTTCTTC

v_gene: TRBV2
j_gene: TRBJ2-1
d_gene: TRBD2
CDR3aa: CASRKGLAGGFEQFF
CDR3nt: TGTGCCAGCCGAAAGGGACTAGCGGGGGGTTTTGAGCAGTTCTTC

v_gene: TRBV29-1
j_gene: TRBJ2-3
d_gene: TRBD2
CDR3aa: CSVLAGGDTQYF
CDR3nt: TGCAGCGTCCTAGCGGGGGGAGATACGCAGTATTTT

v_gene: TRBV27
j_gene: TRBJ2-1
d_gene: TRBD2
CDR3aa: CASSLGGGPYNEQFF
CDR3nt: TGTGCCAGCAGTTTAGGGGGGGGACCATACAATGAGCAGTTCTTC

v_gene: TRBV28
j_gene: TRBJ2-7
d_gene: -
CDR3aa: CASSLLISHEQYF
CDR3nt: TGTGCCAGCAGCCTCCTAATATCACACGAGCAGTACTTC

v_gene: TRBV19
j_gene: TRBJ1-1
d_gene: -
CDR3aa: CASSHQGHTEAFF
CDR3nt: TGTGCCAGTAGTCACCAGGGTCACACTGAAGCTTTCTTT

v_gene: TRBV7-3
j_gene: TRBJ1-1
d_gene: TRBD1
CDR3aa: CASSLNGGQGGTEAFF
CDR3nt: TGTGCCAGCAGCTTAAATGGGGGACAGGGAGGCACTGAAGCTTTCTTT

v_gene: TRBV28
j_gene: TRBJ1-5
d_gene: -
CDR3aa: CASVGGGTQPQHF
CDR3nt: TGTGCCAGCGTTGGGGGAGGAACTCAGCCCCAGCATTTT

v_gene: TRBV5-1
j_gene: TRBJ1-5
d_gene: -
CDR3aa: CASSLGEGQPQHF
CDR3nt: TGCGCCAGCAGCTTGGGGGAGGGACAGCCCCAGCATTTT

v_gene: TRBV7-8
j_gene: TRBJ2-1
d_gene: TRBD2
CDR3aa: CASSSAGGSSYNEQFF
CDR3nt: TGTGCCAGCAGCTCGGCGGGGGGCTCCTCCTACAATGAGCAGTTCTTC

v_gene: TRBV7-8
j_gene: TRBJ2-5
d_gene: TRBD1
CDR3aa: CASSLIAGGQETQYF
CDR3nt: TGTGCCAGCAGCTTAATCGCAGGGGGCCAAGAGACCCAGTACTTC

v_gene: TRBV6-1
j_gene: TRBJ2-2
d_gene: TRBD1
CDR3aa: CASSVTGGTNTGELFF
CDR3nt: TGTGCCAGCAGTGTAACAGGGGGGACGAACACCGGGGAGCTGTTTTTT

v_gene: TRBV11-1
j_gene: TRBJ2-5
d_gene: TRBD2
CDR3aa: CASSQGLAGGEGQETQYF
CDR3nt: TGTGCCAGCAGCCAGGGACTAGCGGGAGGAGAGGGTCAAGAGACCCAGTACTTC

v_gene: TRBV5-4
j_gene: TRBJ2-5
d_gene: -
CDR3aa: CASSLVGGAGETQYF
CDR3nt: TGTGCCAGCAGCTTGGTTGGGGGCGCAGGGGAGACCCAGTACTTC

v_gene: TRBV28
j_gene: TRBJ1-2
d_gene: -
CDR3aa: CASSLLGDYGYTF
CDR3nt: TGTGCCAGCAGTTTGTTAGGGGATTATGGCTACACCTTC

v_gene: TRBV5-6
j_gene: TRBJ1-1
d_gene: -
CDR3aa: CASSLEGVNTEAFF
CDR3nt: TGTGCCAGCAGCTTGGAGGGGGTGAACACTGAAGCTTTCTTT

v_gene: TRBV27
j_gene: TRBJ2-1
d_gene: TRBD2
CDR3aa: CASSLSLAGGGNEQFF
CDR3nt: TGTGCCAGCAGTTTATCGCTAGCGGGAGGAGGCAATGAGCAGTTCTTC

v_gene: TRBV14
j_gene: TRBJ2-7
d_gene: -
CDR3aa: CASSSYGGSYEQYF
CDR3nt: TGTGCCAGCAGCTCGTACGGGGGTTCCTACGAGCAGTACTTC

v_gene: TRBV28
j_gene: TRBJ1-1
d_gene: -
CDR3aa: CASRNPSGPSNTEAFF
CDR3nt: TGTGCCAGCAGAAACCCCAGTGGCCCCTCGAACACTGAAGCTTTCTTT